The rows below give T cell receptor beta chains drawn from one sample of a study of blood T cell repertoires in COVID-19. Repertoires were generated with immunoSEQ multiplex PCR, while TCRdb's copy carries only in-frame clones and drops some. There are 300,000 to 400,000 clones in the sample; approximately 87% occur only once, and 6.5% to 9.5% lies in the top ten. Sequencing was carried out using peripheral blood. The receptors here all came from a woman in her forties or fifties who had recovered from COVID-19. Both conserved end residues are part of each CDR3. D genes are given only for firm matches. Rows may omit the clone size; those that give it use once, few, many or a size class.

J | V | D | size | CDR3 | DNA
TRBJ2-5 | TRBV10-3 | TRBD2 | once | CAISATRLAAGGGYF | TGTGCCATCAGCGCCACGAGACTAGCGGCCGGCGGGGGGTACTTC
TRBJ1-2 | TRBV5-1 | NA | NA | CASSLADRNYGYTF | TGCGCCAGCAGCTTGGCTGACAGGAACTATGGCTACACCTTC
TRBJ2-5 | TRBV10-3 | NA | NA | CAISEAGRAVETQYF | TGTGCCATCAGTGAGGCGGGTAGGGCGGTAGAGACCCAGTACTTC
TRBJ2-1 | TRBV7-9 | NA | NA | CASSFNPGATYNEQFF | TGTGCCAGCAGCTTTAATCCGGGAGCAACCTACAATGAGCAGTTCTTC
TRBJ2-1 | TRBV7-2 | TRBD2 | NA | CASSPSGLAGDEQFF | TGTGCCAGCAGTCCTTCGGGACTAGCGGGGGATGAGCAGTTCTTC
TRBJ1-5 | TRBV6-2/TRBV6-3 | NA | NA | CASSPGATQPQHF | TGTGCCAGCAGTCCAGGGGCGACTCAGCCCCAGCATTTT
TRBJ2-1 | TRBV7-9 | NA | NA | CASSPDPGQSSSYNEQFF | TGTGCCAGCAGCCCAGACCCCGGACAGAGTAGCTCCTACAATGAGCAGTTCTTC
TRBJ2-2 | TRBV28 | NA | NA | CASTGTGELFF | TGTGCCAGCACGGGGACCGGGGAGCTGTTTTTT
TRBJ2-4 | TRBV5-1 | NA | NA | CASSLSGPSNIQYF | TGCGCCAGCAGCCTATCAGGGCCATCTAACATTCAGTACTTC
TRBJ1-1 | TRBV4-3 | NA | NA | CASSQDRSSTEAFF | TGCGCCAGCAGCCAAGATAGGAGTAGCACTGAAGCTTTCTTT
TRBJ2-7 | TRBV21-1 | NA | NA | CASIYPKGVKDSPFRGQYF | TGTGCCAGCATTTATCCCAAAGGGGTTAAGGACAGCCCATTTCGTGGGCAGTACTTC
TRBJ2-2 | TRBV11-3 | NA | NA | CASRSGLGSEELFF | TGTGCCAGCCGATCAGGGTTGGGGTCGGAGGAGCTGTTTTTT
TRBJ2-1 | TRBV2 | NA | few | CASSDWTEQFF | TGTGCCAGCAGTGATTGGACAGAGCAGTTCTTC
TRBJ2-3 | TRBV5-1 | TRBD2 | NA | CASGGLAGGKDTQYF | TGCGCCAGCGGCGGACTAGCGGGAGGTAAAGATACGCAGTATTTT
TRBJ2-3 | TRBV7-2 | TRBD2 | NA | CASSLRLAGVVDTQYF | TGTGCCAGCAGCTTAAGACTAGCGGGAGTTGTGGATACGCAGTATTTT
TRBJ1-5 | TRBV7-2 | NA | NA | CASSLYRDNQPQHF | TGTGCCAGCAGCTTATACAGGGACAATCAGCCCCAGCATTTT
TRBJ2-7 | TRBV19 | NA | NA | CASRRGLSSYEQYF | TGTGCCAGTAGGAGGGGACTGAGCTCCTACGAGCAGTACTTC
TRBJ2-3 | TRBV7-2 | TRBD2 | NA | CASSLTILASGGTDTQYF | TGTGCCAGCAGCTTAACGATTTTGGCTAGCGGTGGCACAGATACGCAGTATTTT
TRBJ1-2 | TRBV2 | NA | NA | CASSEQAVYTF | TGTGCCAGCAGTGAACAGGCAGTCTACACCTTC
TRBJ2-1 | TRBV27 | NA | NA | CASSLWGGASSYNEQFF | TGTGCCAGCAGTTTATGGGGCGGGGCGAGCTCCTACAATGAGCAGTTCTTC
TRBJ2-5 | TRBV7-8 | TRBD2 | NA | CASSSGLAGSETQYF | TGTGCCAGCAGCTCGGGACTAGCGGGTTCTGAGACCCAGTACTTC
TRBJ2-2 | TRBV3-1/TRBV3-2 | NA | NA | CASSYPRGTGELFF | TGTGCCAGCAGCTACCCAAGGGGGACCGGGGAGCTGTTTTTT
TRBJ1-5 | TRBV21-1 | NA | few | CASSKVWGGQPQHF | TGTGCCAGCAGCAAAGTGTGGGGGGGTCAGCCCCAGCATTTT
TRBJ1-1 | TRBV5-4 | NA | NA | CASSFGARNTEAFF | TGTGCCAGCAGCTTCGGAGCCAGGAACACTGAAGCTTTCTTT
TRBJ1-1 | TRBV12-3/TRBV12-4 | NA | NA | CASTLQVGTEAFF | TGTGCCAGCACTTTACAGGTGGGCACTGAAGCTTTCTTT
TRBJ2-7 | TRBV7-9 | NA | NA | CASSPGYEQYF | TGTGCCAGCAGCCCCGGGTACGAGCAGTACTTC
TRBJ1-2 | TRBV28 | TRBD1 | NA | CASSLGGQGPNYGYTF | TGTGCCAGCAGTTTAGGGGGACAGGGACCGAACTATGGCTACACCTTC
TRBJ2-2 | TRBV3-1/TRBV3-2 | NA | NA | CASSQAGANTGELFF | TGTGCCAGCAGCCAAGCCGGGGCGAACACCGGGGAGCTGTTTTTT
TRBJ1-5 | TRBV10-3 | TRBD1 | NA | CAIPERWDRHKQPQHF | TGTGCCATCCCGGAACGTTGGGACAGGCATAAACAGCCCCAGCATTTT
TRBJ1-1 | TRBV4-2 | NA | NA | CASSQQGDTEAFF | TGTGCCAGCAGCCAACAAGGGGACACTGAAGCTTTCTTT
TRBJ2-1 | TRBV30 | TRBD2 | NA | CAWMISGSGEQFF | TGTGCCTGGATGATTAGCGGGAGTGGTGAGCAGTTCTTC
TRBJ2-5 | TRBV19 | NA | once | CASSISDRTSGTQYF | TGTGCCAGTAGTATATCGGACAGAACCTCGGGGACCCAGTACTTC
TRBJ1-1 | TRBV7-9 | NA | NA | CASSLIPIWESRTEAFF | TGTGCCAGCAGCTTAATCCCAATTTGGGAGAGTCGCACTGAAGCTTTCTTT
TRBJ1-1 | TRBV7-2 | NA | NA | CASSLSENTEAFF | TGTGCCAGCAGCTTATCAGAGAACACTGAAGCTTTCTTT
TRBJ2-5 | TRBV4-1 | NA | NA | CASSQGGVSQETQYF | TGCGCCAGCAGCCAAGGAGGCGTCAGTCAGGAGACCCAGTACTTC
TRBJ1-1 | TRBV5-4 | TRBD1 | few | CASSFRTGHTEAFF | TGTGCCAGCAGCTTCCGGACAGGGCACACTGAAGCTTTCTTT